The clone carrying this TCR beta chain was seen repeatedly, ten times or more. This entry comes from a study of identical twins. Trimming cost V 7 bases and J 14 bases, with 15 bases left between them. Germline CDR1 MNHEY, CDR2 SVGAGI. The CDR3 loop spans 12 amino acids. MiXCR, applied by TCRdb to the 5' RACE reads, yields one record per CDR3 protein. Here the sample spans about 200,000 distinct CDR3 sequences, more than 6.5% being singletons. These data were also filed under a second study, of yellow fever vaccine responses in identical twins. This second report adds: The T cell response to vaccination in identical twins was reportedly partly convergent and partly personalized.

The clonotype originates from a young woman in good health. Source material: memory (CD45RO+) T cells sorted from blood. The chain joins TRBV6-5 to TRBJ1-6; D may be TRBD1 (5 bases). CDR3 sequence (DNA): TGTGCCAGCACCACGACTGGGGGTACCCTCCACTTT. The encoded protein is CASTTTGGTLHF.